Listed below are T cell receptor beta chains from one sample, sequenced in a study of cytomegalovirus exposure and HLA in healthy donors. Assay used: immunoSEQ multiplex PCR; TCRdb lists only in-frame clones, some missing. The sample shows 110,000 or so clones, roughly 69% of them seen only once. The sequenced sample consisted of PBMCs. Source of these receptors: a woman in her seventies in good health and CMV-seropositive. Each CDR3 is given with its conserved first and last residue. A D gene is named only where the DNA matches it firmly. Clone size appears in some rows only: once, few, many, or a class for an expanded clone.

D gene: TRBD1; clone size: few; J gene: TRBJ1-5; V gene: TRBV30; CDR3 protein: CAWRGQGGQPQHF; CDR3 DNA: TGTGCCTGGAGGGGACAGGGGGGACAGCCCCAGCATTTT
D gene: NA; clone size: NA; J gene: TRBJ2-5; V gene: TRBV4-1; CDR3 protein: CASSQPRGYQETQYF; CDR3 DNA: TGCGCCAGCAGCCAACCGCGAGGGTATCAGGAGACCCAGTACTTC
D gene: TRBD1; clone size: few; J gene: TRBJ1-3; V gene: TRBV5-6; CDR3 protein: CASSRTGDRGLGNTIYF; CDR3 DNA: TGTGCCAGCAGCCGTACCGGGGACAGGGGCCTCGGAAACACCATATATTTT
D gene: TRBD1; clone size: NA; J gene: TRBJ2-7; V gene: TRBV18; CDR3 protein: CASSPPAGGNEQYF; CDR3 DNA: TGTGCCAGCTCACCACCGGCAGGGGGCAACGAGCAGTACTTC
D gene: NA; clone size: NA; J gene: TRBJ2-2; V gene: TRBV15; CDR3 protein: CATSREKATGELFF; CDR3 DNA: TGTGCCACCAGCAGAGAAAAAGCGACCGGGGAGCTGTTTTTT
D gene: NA; clone size: few; J gene: TRBJ1-2; V gene: TRBV6-5; CDR3 protein: CASSSPGNYGYTF; CDR3 DNA: TGTGCCAGCAGTTCTCCGGGGAACTATGGCTACACCTTC
D gene: NA; clone size: NA; J gene: TRBJ2-5; V gene: TRBV7-2; CDR3 protein: CASSFSVVETQYF; CDR3 DNA: TGTGCCAGCAGCTTTAGCGTTGTCGAGACCCAGTACTTC
D gene: TRBD1; clone size: NA; J gene: TRBJ1-2; V gene: TRBV18; CDR3 protein: CASSGQGTSGYTF; CDR3 DNA: TGTGCCAGCTCCGGACAGGGAACCTCGGGCTACACCTTC
D gene: TRBD1; clone size: few; J gene: TRBJ1-2; V gene: TRBV4-3; CDR3 protein: CASSQRATGGLANYGYTF; CDR3 DNA: TGCGCCAGCAGCCAACGAGCGACAGGGGGACTAGCTAACTATGGCTACACCTTC
D gene: NA; clone size: NA; J gene: TRBJ1-5; V gene: TRBV7-9; CDR3 protein: CASPQGLGENQPQHF; CDR3 DNA: TGTGCCAGCCCTCAGGGGCTAGGAGAGAATCAGCCCCAGCATTTT
D gene: TRBD1; clone size: NA; J gene: TRBJ1-1; V gene: TRBV19; CDR3 protein: CASSTLGTASNGAFF; CDR3 DNA: TGTGCCAGTAGTACTCTCGGGACAGCCTCAAATGGGGCTTTCTTT
D gene: TRBD1; clone size: few; J gene: TRBJ1-5; V gene: TRBV18; CDR3 protein: CASSSQGVYQPQHF; CDR3 DNA: TGTGCCAGCTCATCTCAGGGGGTTTACCAGCCCCAGCATTTT
D gene: TRBD1; clone size: NA; J gene: TRBJ2-5; V gene: TRBV7-9; CDR3 protein: CASSLTGDRVTQYF; CDR3 DNA: TGTGCCAGCAGCTTGACAGGGGATCGTGTGACCCAGTACTTC
D gene: NA; clone size: NA; J gene: TRBJ1-6; V gene: TRBV19; CDR3 protein: CASSIRQVISPLHF; CDR3 DNA: TGTGCCAGTAGTATCCGGCAGGTGATTTCACCCCTCCACTTT
D gene: TRBD1; clone size: NA; J gene: TRBJ2-7; V gene: TRBV30; CDR3 protein: CAWRGTAYYEQYF; CDR3 DNA: TGTGCCTGGAGGGGGACAGCCTACTACGAGCAGTACTTC
D gene: TRBD2; clone size: NA; J gene: TRBJ2-5; V gene: TRBV5-1; CDR3 protein: CASSLAASGAETQYF; CDR3 DNA: TGCGCCAGCAGCTTGGCGGCTAGCGGGGCAGAGACCCAGTACTTC